The 25 T cell receptor beta chains below all came from one sample that was sequenced in a study of T cells in Graves' hyperthyroidism and ophthalmopathy. RNA transcripts served as the template for amplifying TCR beta CDR3 regions. HTBI primers drove first-round RT-PCR of the TCR CDR3. TCRdb reprocessed the multiplex PCR reads via MiXCR and lists one record per CDR3 protein. The table shows about 700,000 distinct CDR3 sequences, with 12% to 15% occurring only once. The sample consisted of blood. Receptor source: a woman between 18 and 29 years old with Graves' hyperthyroidism.

V usage is TRBV2 and J usage is TRBJ1-5, with TRBD1 matching 8 bases. The J segment lost 7 bases and the V segment lost 2 bases, leaving 4 bases of the junction unmatched. CDR3 size: 14 residues. Germline V gene lookup returns CDR1 SNHLY and CDR2 FYNNEI. The CDR3 region has the DNA TGTGCCAGCAGTGAACAGGGGGCATGGCAGCCCCAGCATTTT. Its translation is CASSEQGAWQPQHF.

In its sample, this clonotype was seen many times. This chain joins TRBV2 and TRBJ2-7, with 10 bases fitting TRBD1. This CDR3 has 14 amino acids. Germline V CDR1 and CDR2: SNHLY, FYNNEI. V gave up 6 bases and J gave up 3 bases; unmatched junction bases: 5. CDR3 DNA sequence: TGTGCCAGCAGGCGGACAGGGGGTTACTACGAGCAGTACTTC. Its protein is CASRRTGGYYEQYF.

This clonotype has at least ten counts. The chain links TRBV11-2 to TRBJ2-3, with D perhaps matching TRBD1 or TRBD2 (5 bases each). The CDR3 spans 15 residues. The V gene's germline CDR1 is SGHAT and CDR2 FQNNGV. Trimming took off 3 bases at V and 0 bases at J, with 10 bases between the two ends. The CDR3 nucleotides read TGTGCCAGCAGCTTGGGGGTTAGGAGCACAGATACGCAGTATTTT. This translates into CASSLGVRSTDTQYF.

This clonotype was counted a few times. The chain is built from TRBV20-1 and TRBJ1-6; tentatively, D is TRBD1 (6 bases). The CDR3 has 14 residues. Trimming left V 6 bases short and J 6 bases short, with 15 bases between. The V gene's germline CDR1 is DFQATT and CDR2 SNEGSKA (reference sequence). CDR3: CSARAGGGNSPLHF. The CDR3 DNA reads TGCAGTGCGCGAGCGGGGGGCGGTAATTCACCCCTCCACTTT.

This clonotype was observed a handful of times. The chain has TRBV27 and TRBJ2-3, with 12 nucleotides matching TRBD2. J gave up 8 bases and V 5 bases, and 11 bases lay outside the gene matches. Germline assignment: CDR1 MNHEY and CDR2 SMNVEV (reference sequence). The CDR3 runs to 16 residues. The chain's CDR3 is CASSRLAGDGGGTQYF. CDR3 DNA: TGTGCCAGCAGTAGACTAGCGGGAGACGGGGGGGGTACGCAGTATTTT.

In this sample, this clonotype turned up a few times. This chain joins TRBV7-6 and TRBJ1-1; perhaps TRBD1 as D (5 bases). The CDR3 sequence is 15 residues long. V lost 4 bases and J 1 base, leaving 13 bases between the germline ends. Germline CDR1 SGHVS, CDR2 FNYEAQ. In DNA, the CDR3 is TGTGCCAGCAGCTCACCTGCAGGGTGGAACACTGAAGCTTTCTTT. This sequence encodes CASSSPAGWNTEAFF.

This clonotype was seen repeatedly, ten times or more. The V gene is TRBV29-1, the J gene TRBJ2-1, with D possibly being TRBD2 (5 bases). The CDR3 has 15 residues. Trimming left V 3 bases short and J 5 bases short, with 17 bases between. Germline loops: CDR1 SQVTM, CDR2 ANQGSEA. The CDR3: CSVDEPGLMHNEQFF. DNA for the CDR3: TGCAGCGTTGACGAACCGGGGTTGATGCACAATGAGCAGTTCTTC.

The chain recombines TRBV5-1 with TRBJ1-2, with 12 bases that match TRBD1. Per the germline V gene, CDR1 is SGHRS and CDR2 is YFSETQ. With 4 bases clipped from V and 7 bases from J, the junction kept 8 bases outside the gene matches. CDR3 length: 15 residues. The CDR3 sequence: CASSGTGGARGGYTF. In nucleotides, the CDR3 is TGCGCCAGCAGCGGGACAGGGGGCGCGAGGGGTGGCTACACCTTC.

This clonotype was detected a few times. The rearrangement joins TRBV29-1 to TRBJ2-1; the match to TRBD1 covers 7 bases. The CDR3 loop spans 13 amino acids. J was trimmed by 9 bases and V by 3 bases; bases with no gene match: 8. Germline values: CDR1 SQVTM, CDR2 ANQGSEA. CDR3 amino acids: CSVDRGLVGEQFF. As DNA, the CDR3 is TGCAGCGTTGATAGGGGGCTAGTTGGTGAGCAGTTCTTC.

This rearrangement joins TRBV30 to TRBJ2-3; D assignment may be TRBD1 or TRBD2 (5 bases each). Germline V gives CDR1 GTSNPN, CDR2 SVGIG (reference sequence). The CDR3 loop spans 15 amino acids. V was pared by 0 bases and J by 0 bases, with 10 bases between. CDR3 in DNA: TGTGCCTGGAGTGTCGGGGCAGGGAGCACAGATACGCAGTATTTT. Translation: CAWSVGAGSTDTQYF.

The chain has TRBV5-1 and TRBJ2-6; 8 nucleotides align to TRBD1. Germline lookup yields CDR1 SGHRS and CDR2 YFSETQ. CDR3 length: 18 amino acids. The J segment lost 0 bases and the V segment lost 3 bases, leaving 8 bases of the junction unmatched. In DNA form, the CDR3 reads TGCGCCAGCAGCTGGAGGACAGGGAAGGTCTCTGGGGCCAACGTCCTGACTTTC. Translation gives CASSWRTGKVSGANVLTF.

This clonotype was seen repeatedly, ten times or more. The genes are TRBV6-2 or TRBV6-3 and TRBJ2-1; 13 bases are a match to TRBD2. Germline loops: CDR1 MNHEY, CDR2 SVGEGT. This CDR3 comprises 19 residues. Trimming removed 2 bases from V and 1 base from J; junction bases left unmatched: 8. DNA for the CDR3: TGTGCCAGCAGTTACCGACTAGCGGGAGGTCGAGAATCCTACAATGAGCAGTTCTTC. Translated, it gives CASSYRLAGGRESYNEQFF.

This chain uses TRBV30 with TRBJ1-3; D is perhaps TRBD1 (5 bases). Germline V lookup: CDR1 GTSNPN, CDR2 SVGIG (reference sequence). Deletions cut 4 bases from V and 0 bases from J, with 16 bases between. The CDR3 contains 16 residues. The CDR3 nucleotides are TGTGCCTGGACCCCCAGGGCCAGAAACTCTGGAAACACCATATATTTT. Amino acids: CAWTPRARNSGNTIYF.

This clonotype was observed many times. The gene calls are TRBV6-1 and TRBJ2-5; TRBD1 matches 11 bases. Germline V lookup: CDR1 MNHNS, CDR2 SASEGT. After removal of 1 base from V and 5 bases from J, the junction contained 12 bases not matched to a gene. The CDR3 extends over 18 amino acids. CDR3 region: CASSEVGGDRGVMETQYF. The CDR3 DNA reads as TGTGCCAGCAGTGAAGTAGGGGGGGACAGGGGGGTGATGGAGACCCAGTACTTC.

CDR3 in DNA: TGTGCCAGCAGCCAAGTCTCTAGCAATCAGCCCCAGCATTTT. Its translation: CASSQVSSNQPQHF. The rearrangement uses TRBV12-3 or TRBV12-4 and TRBJ1-5, with D hard to call. V lost 6 bases, J lost 0 bases, and 9 bases lay in between. The CDR3 loop spans 14 amino acids.

In its sample, this clonotype was seen a few times. The chain recombines TRBV15 with TRBJ2-3; no clear D gene. CDR3 length equals 13 residues. Trimming took 3 bases from V and 4 from J, leaving 8 bases between them. Germline CDR1 and CDR2: LNHNV and YYDKDF (reference sequence). CDR3 sequence reads: CATSSYYADTQYF. The CDR3, as DNA: TGTGCCACCAGCAGCTACTACGCAGATACGCAGTATTTT.

The sample holds many counts of this clonotype. The rearrangement joins TRBV2 to TRBJ1-5; 7 nucleotides align to TRBD1. There are 16 residues in the CDR3. V lost 5 bases, J lost 5 bases, and 12 bases stayed unmatched. Germline V gene data show CDR1 as SNHLY and CDR2 as FYNNEI. DNA for the CDR3: TGTGCCAGCAGTCCGCGGACAGGACCCGGGTATCAGCCCCAGCATTTT. Its translation is CASSPRTGPGYQPQHF.

The chain carries TRBV6-2 or TRBV6-3 and TRBJ1-5, with a tentative D call TRBD1 (5 bases). CDR3 length: 16 residues. Looked up from germline, CDR1 is MNHEY and CDR2 is SVGEGT. The germline V and J ends were trimmed by 5 bases and 7 bases, with 21 bases remaining between them. This CDR3 reads CASSAPQVQNEQPQHF. The DNA of the CDR3 is TGTGCCAGCAGTGCCCCACAGGTCCAAAACGAGCAGCCCCAGCATTTT.

This clonotype was observed many times. The chain links TRBV6-5 to TRBJ2-1, with D perhaps matching TRBD1 (5 bases). The CDR3 totals 16 residues. Trimming shortened V by 0 bases and J by 4 bases, and 13 bases separated the two germline ends. CDR1 is MNHEY and CDR2 is SVGAGI in the germline V gene. The CDR3 DNA follows: TGTGCCAGCAGTTACTCGAGTAGGGGAAGGTACAATGAGCAGTTCTTC. Translated: CASSYSSRGRYNEQFF.

This clonotype was picked up many times. This rearrangement joins TRBV6-1 to TRBJ2-1; tentatively, D is TRBD1 or TRBD2 (6 bases each). CDR1 and CDR2 (germline): MNHNS, SASEGT. The CDR3 has 14 amino acids. V was cut by 5 bases and J by 9 bases, with 17 bases left in between. Written as DNA, the CDR3 is TGTGCCAGCAGTCCATCCTCGGGGGCGATTGAGCAGTTCTTC. Its translation is CASSPSSGAIEQFF.

V is TRBV6-2 or TRBV6-3 and J is TRBJ2-2, with D unclear. Germline V lookup: CDR1 MNHEY, CDR2 SVGEGT. V gave up 2 bases and J gave up 5 bases, with 6 bases separating them. CDR3 length: 13 amino acids. CDR3 nucleotide sequence: TGTGCCAGCAGTTACGCTATTACCGGGGAGCTGTTTTTT. This codes for CASSYAITGELFF.

Note on this clonotype: A read error may produce the germline difference seen at one junction end. The V and J genes are TRBV2 and TRBJ2-2, with 7 positions matching TRBD2. Germline values: CDR1 SNHLY, CDR2 FYNNEI. This CDR3 has 17 amino acids. The DNA of the CDR3 is TGTGCCAGCAGTGAACGGGAGGCTAGCTTGAACACCGAGGAGCTGTTTTTT. Translation: CASSEREASLNTEELFF.

There are many counts of this clonotype. The chain recombines TRBV13 with TRBJ2-7; 15 bases map to TRBD2. Germline CDR1 is PRHDT and CDR2 is FYEKMQ (reference sequence). V dropped 4 bases and J dropped 7; count of bases not matched to a gene: 5. The CDR3 length is 15 residues. DNA of the CDR3: TGTGCCAGCAGCTCTGGACTAGCGGGAGGGCGTGAGCAGTACTTC. Translation: CASSSGLAGGREQYF.

The V call is TRBV3-1, the J call TRBJ2-2, with D possibly called TRBD1 or TRBD2 (5 bases each). The V end was cut by 6 bases, the J end by 6 bases, with 14 bases between. CDR3 length equals 14 residues. Germline V gene sequence: CDR1 LGHDT, CDR2 YNNKEL (reference sequence). The CDR3 reads CASRKQSGPGELFF. CDR3 in DNA: TGTGCCAGCAGGAAGCAGTCGGGGCCCGGGGAGCTGTTTTTT. The whole variable domain, filled in from reference TRBV3-1 and TRBJ2-2, reads DTAVSQTPKYLVTQMGNDKSIKCEQNLGHDTMYWYKQDSKKFLKIMFSYNNKELIINETVPNRFSPKSPDKAHLNLHINSLELGDSAVYFCASRKQSGPGELFFGEGSRLTVL.

The chain carries TRBV28 and TRBJ2-3; TRBD2 agrees at 7 bases. Germline V gene sequence: CDR1 MDHEN, CDR2 SYDVKM. V was pared by 5 bases and J by 3 bases, with 5 bases of the junction left unmatched. The CDR3 runs to 14 residues. The CDR3 DNA reads as TGTGCCAGCAGTGTGGCGGGAGAAACAGATACGCAGTATTTT. Translation: CASSVAGETDTQYF.